A single sample gave rise to the 23 T cell receptor beta chains below, sequenced in a study of blood T cell repertoires in COVID-19. The method was immunoSEQ multiplex PCR; TCRdb's version includes in-frame clones alone and lacks a portion of them. The table includes under 200,000 clones, around 84% detected once. Sequencing used peripheral blood. The receptors come from a woman aged 45-59 years with COVID-19, enrolled during active disease.

The genes are TRBV24-1 and TRBJ1-3; the D gene is possibly TRBD1 (5 bases). The germline V and J ends were trimmed by 0 bases and 3 bases, with 11 bases remaining between them. The CDR3 spans 16 residues. Germline CDR1 and CDR2: KGHDR and SFDVKD. The CDR3: CATSDLLRDDGNTIYF. CDR3 bases: TGTGCCACCAGTGATTTGCTGCGGGACGATGGAAACACCATATATTTT.

This sequence joins TRBV11-2 and TRBJ1-6, with D possibly matching TRBD1 (5 bases). The CDR3 spans 15 residues. Trimming removed 4 bases at V and 7 bases at J, with 14 bases between. Germline-derived CDR1 and CDR2 are SGHAT and FQNNGV. CDR3 region: CASSSTSGGNSPLHF. The CDR3 DNA reads TGTGCCAGCAGCTCGACTTCCGGGGGAAATTCACCCCTCCACTTT.

The chain has TRBV9 and TRBJ2-5; 8 bases line up with TRBD2. The CDR3 totals 15 residues. CDR1 and CDR2 from the germline V gene are SGDLS and YYNGEE. Germline trimming cut 3 bases from V and 4 bases from J; bases unmatched to any gene: 8. This CDR3 reads CASSGFGGAGETQYF. Here the CDR3 DNA reads TGTGCCAGCAGCGGTTTCGGGGGGGCTGGAGAGACCCAGTACTTC.

The CDR3 is CASSLAEQGFNYGYTF. CDR3 nucleotide sequence: TGTGCCAGCAGCTTAGCGGAACAGGGGTTTAACTATGGCTACACCTTC. The rearrangement links TRBV7-2 to TRBJ1-2, with 7 nucleotides matching TRBD1. The germline V gene encodes CDR1 SGHTA and CDR2 FQGNSA. This CDR3 is built from 16 residues. V trimming: 0 bases; J trimming: 1 base; junction bases outside the gene matches: 5.

Here the CDR3 DNA reads TGTGCCAGCTCACCGGGCCGCGAAAACTACGAGCAGTACTTC. It translates to CASSPGRENYEQYF. The V call is TRBV18, the J call TRBJ2-7; D gene unclear. Germline values: CDR1 KGHSH, CDR2 LQKENI. Trimming pared 3 bases from V and 3 bases from J, leaving 12 bases between. CDR3 length: 14 amino acids.

The chain carries TRBV9 and TRBJ2-5; 9 bases line up with TRBD2. CDR3 size: 14 residues. The V gene end was trimmed by 3 bases and the J gene end by 5 bases; junction bases not matched to a gene: 5. Looked up from germline, CDR1 is SGDLS and CDR2 is YYNGEE. The CDR3 DNA reads TGTGCCAGCAGCGGGGGACTAGCCGTCGAGACCCAGTACTTC. Its protein is CASSGGLAVETQYF.

The gene calls are TRBV25-1 and TRBJ1-1; D is perhaps TRBD1 (6 bases). Trimming left V 7 bases short and J 7 bases short, with 25 bases between. The CDR3 extends over 16 amino acids. Germline CDR1 reads MGHDK; CDR2 reads SYGVNS. CDR3 sequence: CASITPGRGGTSEAFF. The CDR3 nucleotides are TGTGCCAGCATTACCCCTGGCAGGGGAGGGACTAGTGAAGCTTTCTTT.

This chain uses TRBV2 with TRBJ2-1; TRBD1 agrees at 9 bases. Germline V CDR1 and CDR2: SNHLY, FYNNEI. This CDR3 spans 13 amino acids. The J segment lost 3 bases and the V segment lost 8 bases, leaving 2 bases of the junction unmatched. The CDR3 bases are TGTGCCAGCCGGGACAGGGACTACAATGAGCAGTTCTTC. It is translated as CASRDRDYNEQFF.

This chain links TRBV12-3 or TRBV12-4 with TRBJ1-5, with D unresolved. V lost 5 bases, J lost 6 bases, and 8 bases lay in between. The CDR3 length is 12 residues. DNA of the CDR3: TGTGCCAGCAGTCTCACGGGTCAGCCCCAGCATTTT. Translation: CASSLTGQPQHF.

The rearrangement uses TRBV6-6 and TRBJ2-5; 10 bases are shared with TRBD2. Trimming cost V 2 bases and J 2 bases; bases outside gene matches: 5. The germline V gene encodes CDR1 MNHNY and CDR2 SVGAGI (reference sequence). CDR3 size: 16 residues. The CDR3 DNA reads as TGTGCCAGCAGTTACCCCCTAGCGGGGGTTCAAGAGACCCAGTACTTC. Its translation is CASSYPLAGVQETQYF.

The rearrangement joins TRBV5-1 to TRBJ1-2, with 7 bases fitting TRBD1. The CDR3 totals 15 residues. After removal of 4 bases from V and 4 bases from J, the junction contained 10 bases not matched to a gene. The germline V gene has CDR1 SGHRS and CDR2 YFSETQ. DNA of the CDR3: TGCGCCAGCAGCGCCAACAGGGGTCCTCCCTATGGCTACACCTTC. It yields the protein CASSANRGPPYGYTF.

V and J are TRBV19 and TRBJ1-1; D not resolved. This CDR3 comprises 13 residues. The V gene lost 5 bases and the J gene lost 2 bases, with 9 bases spanning the gap. Germline lookup yields CDR1 LNHDA and CDR2 SQIVND (reference sequence). CDR3 DNA sequence: TGTGCCAGTAGTGAGGGTCTTAACACTGAAGCTTTCTTT. This encodes CASSEGLNTEAFF.

This clone was observed a single time. The V call is TRBV6-5, the J call TRBJ1-1, with TRBD1 as a possible D gene (5 bases). This CDR3 is built from 13 residues. V lost 7 bases and J 2 bases, leaving 11 bases between the germline ends. From germline, CDR1 is MNHEY and CDR2 SVGAGI. The CDR3 loop reads CASTLQVNTEAFF. As DNA, the CDR3 is TGTGCCAGCACCCTACAGGTCAACACTGAAGCTTTCTTT.

This chain uses TRBV28 with TRBJ2-7, with D tentatively TRBD1 (6 bases). The CDR3 contains 12 residues. V lost 2 bases and J lost 5, with 7 bases in between. Germline V gene sequence: CDR1 MDHEN, CDR2 SYDVKM. The CDR3 loop is CASSLNRDEQYF. CDR3 coding DNA: TGTGCCAGCAGTTTAAACAGGGACGAGCAGTACTTC. Full variable domain (outside the CDR3, taken from reference TRBV28 and TRBJ2-7): DVKVTQSSRYLVKRTGEKVFLECVQDMDHENMFWYRQDPGLGLRLIYFSYDVKMKEKGDIPEGYSVSREKKERFSLILESASTNQTSMYLCASSLNRDEQYFGPGTRLTVT.

The chain combines TRBV19 with TRBJ1-2; TRBD1 agrees at 8 bases. The CDR3 loop spans 14 amino acids. Germline V CDR1 and CDR2: LNHDA, SQIVND (reference sequence). V was pared by 4 bases and J by 2 bases, with 3 bases of the junction left unmatched. This chain's CDR3 is CASSRGQENYGYTF. DNA of the CDR3: TGTGCCAGTAGTAGGGGACAGGAAAACTATGGCTACACCTTC.

The chain links TRBV5-4 to TRBJ1-2; tentatively, D is TRBD1 (6 bases). V lost 1 base and J lost 8, with 18 bases in between. CDR1 is SGHNT and CDR2 is YYREEE in the germline V gene (reference sequence). The CDR3 has 15 residues. In nucleotides, the CDR3 is TGTGCCAGCAGCTTGTACGGGTCGTGGGGGCACGGCTACACCTTC. Translation: CASSLYGSWGHGYTF.

This chain joins TRBV30 and TRBJ1-2; 9 nucleotides match TRBD1. With V trimmed by 4 bases and J by 6 bases, 6 bases remained unmatched. Per the germline V gene, CDR1 is GTSNPN and CDR2 is SVGIG (reference sequence). This CDR3 comprises 13 residues. CDR3 sequence reads: CAWTRRQGDGYTF. The CDR3 region has the DNA TGTGCCTGGACCCGCCGACAGGGGGATGGCTACACCTTC.

The chain combines TRBV3-1 (or the pseudogene TRBV3-2) with TRBJ2-7, with 12 nucleotides matching TRBD2. The germline gives CDR1 LGHDT, CDR2 YNNKEL (reference sequence). Germline trimming cut 1 base from V and 2 bases from J; bases unmatched to any gene: 0. This CDR3 has 15 residues. CDR3 protein: CASSQGTSGAYEQYF. In DNA, the CDR3 is TGTGCCAGCAGCCAAGGGACTAGCGGGGCCTACGAGCAGTACTTC.

V is TRBV4-3 and J is TRBJ2-7; D remains ambiguous. The germline V gene encodes CDR1 LGHNA and CDR2 YSLEER. There are 17 residues in the CDR3. V lost 1 base, J lost 2 bases, and 18 bases lay in between. For the CDR3, the DNA is TGCGCCAGCAGCCAAGTCCATCCGTCGGAACTAACCTACGAGCAGTACTTC. This gives the protein CASSQVHPSELTYEQYF.

This chain links TRBV11-2 with TRBJ2-1; unclear D gene. The CDR3 has 14 residues. The germline V gene has CDR1 SGHAT and CDR2 FQNNGV. The V and J ends lost 4 bases and 1 base respectively, with 8 bases between them. The CDR3 DNA sequence: TGTGCCAGCAGCTCCCTCGTGTCCTACAATGAGCAGTTCTTC. Amino acid sequence: CASSSLVSYNEQFF.

The rearrangement uses TRBV25-1 and TRBJ2-7, with D uncertain. There are 14 residues in the CDR3. V shed 0 bases and J shed 0 bases, with 6 bases lying between them. CDR1 is MGHDK and CDR2 is SYGVNS in the germline V gene. In DNA form, the CDR3 reads TGTGCCAGCAGTGAATACTCCAGCTCCTACGAGCAGTACTTC. The encoded protein is CASSEYSSSYEQYF.

The gene calls are TRBV6-4 and TRBJ2-7; TRBD1 is a possible D gene (6 bases). Trimming pared 3 bases from V and 1 base from J, leaving 13 bases between. Germline V gene lookup returns CDR1 MRHNA and CDR2 SNTAGT. This CDR3 is built from 15 residues. CDR3 sequence reads: CASSDPDSDSYEQYF. CDR3 sequence (DNA): TGTGCCAGCAGTGATCCGGACAGCGATTCCTACGAGCAGTACTTC.

The V call is TRBV7-2, the J call TRBJ2-1; D might be TRBD2 (7 bases). CDR1 SGHTA and CDR2 FQGNSA come from the germline V gene. This CDR3 contains 16 residues. Trimming shortened V by 2 bases and J by 7 bases, and 18 bases separated the two germline ends. The CDR3 DNA sequence: TGTGCCAGCAGCTTATCTGGGGGGGCCCTTTTGAATGAGCAGTTCTTC. Translated: CASSLSGGALLNEQFF. The entire variable domain, with the rest obtained from reference TRBV7-2 and TRBJ2-1, is as follows: GAGVSQSPSNKVTEKGKDVELRCDPISGHTALYWYRQSLGQGLEFLIYFQGNSAPDKSGLPSDRFSAERTGGSVSTLTIQRTQQEDSAVYLCASSLSGGALLNEQFFGPGTRLTVL.